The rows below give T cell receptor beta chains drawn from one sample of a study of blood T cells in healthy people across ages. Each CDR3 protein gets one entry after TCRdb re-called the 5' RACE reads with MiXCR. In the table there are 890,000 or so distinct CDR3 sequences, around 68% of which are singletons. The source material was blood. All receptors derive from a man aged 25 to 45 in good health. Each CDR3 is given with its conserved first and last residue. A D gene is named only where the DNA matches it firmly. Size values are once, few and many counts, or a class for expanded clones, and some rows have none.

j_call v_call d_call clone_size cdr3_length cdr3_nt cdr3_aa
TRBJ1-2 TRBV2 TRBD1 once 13 TGTGCCAGCATCAAGGACAGGGGCTATGGCTACACCTTC CASIKDRGYGYTF
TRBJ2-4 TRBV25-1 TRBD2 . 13 TGTGCCAGCAGTGGGGGGGGGAGCAGCATTCAGTACTTC CASSGGGSSIQYF
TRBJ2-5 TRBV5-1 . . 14 TGCGCCAGCAGCTTGGATTTCAGGGAAGAGACCCAGTACTTC CASSLDFREETQYF
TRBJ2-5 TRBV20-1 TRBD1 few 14 TGCAGTGCTAGGAGAGGGACAGATCAAGAGACCCAGTACTTC CSARRGTDQETQYF
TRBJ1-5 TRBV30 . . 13 TGTGCCTGGAAGGAGGCAAACAATCAGCCCCAGCATTTT CAWKEANNQPQHF
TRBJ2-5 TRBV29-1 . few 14 TGCAGCGTTGAAACCCACAGGGAGAAAGAGACCCAGTACTTC CSVETHREKETQYF
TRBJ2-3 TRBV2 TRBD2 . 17 TGTGCCAGCAGTGAGCCTCGAGCGCGGGGGTGGACAGATACGCAGTATTTT CASSEPRARGWTDTQYF
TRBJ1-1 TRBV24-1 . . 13 TGTGCCACCAGTGAAACCCAGAACACTGAAGCTTTCTTT CATSETQNTEAFF
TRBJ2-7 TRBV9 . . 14 TGTGCCAGCAGCACCTCTATTGGGGGCGACGAGCAGTACTTC CASSTSIGGDEQYF
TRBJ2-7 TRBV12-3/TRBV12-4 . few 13 TGTGCCAGCAGTGTATCGGGGCTCTACGAGCAGTACTTC CASSVSGLYEQYF
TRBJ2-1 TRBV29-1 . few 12 TGCAGCGTCGACTCTTCCGGGGATGAGCAGTTCTTC CSVDSSGDEQFF
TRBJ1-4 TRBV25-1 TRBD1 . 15 TGTGCCAGCAAGGCGACAGGGTCCACTAATGAAAAACTGTTTTTT CASKATGSTNEKLFF
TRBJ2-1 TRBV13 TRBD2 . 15 TGTGCCAGCAGCCAACGACTAGCGGCACACAATGAGCAGTTCTTC CASSQRLAAHNEQFF
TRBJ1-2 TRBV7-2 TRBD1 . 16 TGTGCCAGCAGCTCGCAAACGGGACAGCTGAACTATGGCTACACCTTC CASSSQTGQLNYGYTF
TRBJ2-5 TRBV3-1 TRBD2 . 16 TGTGCCAGCAGCCAAGAAGGGACTAGCCTACGGGAGACCCAGTACTTC CASSQEGTSLRETQYF
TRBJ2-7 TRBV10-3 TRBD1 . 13 TGTGCCAACGCCGGGACAGGGGCCTGCGAGCAGTACTTC CANAGTGACEQYF
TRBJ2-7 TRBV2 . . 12 TGTGCCAGCAGTTTACAGGGTTTCGAGCAGTACTTC CASSLQGFEQYF
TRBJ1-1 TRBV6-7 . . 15 TGTGCCAGCAGTTACTCCGACCGCGCGGGCACTGAAGCTTTCTTT CASSYSDRAGTEAFF
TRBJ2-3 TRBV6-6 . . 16 TGTGCCAGTAAAGCACAGGGATTATCTAGCACAGATACGCGGTATTTT CASKAQGLSSTDTRYF
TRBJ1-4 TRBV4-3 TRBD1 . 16 TGCGCCAGCAGCCAAGCCCGGACAGGGGAAGGTGAAAAACTGTTTTTT CASSQARTGEGEKLFF
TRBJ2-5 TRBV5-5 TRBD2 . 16 TGTGCCAGCAGCCCCCGACTAGCGGGGGGCACAGAGACCCAGTACTTC CASSPRLAGGTETQYF
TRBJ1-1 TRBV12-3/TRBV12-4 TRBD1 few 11 TGTGCCAGCAGTCGGGGACAGGAAGCTTTCTTT CASSRGQEAFF
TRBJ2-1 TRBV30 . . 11 TGTGCCGGCCCCCCGGGGCCGCGGCAGTTCTTC CAGPPGPRQFF
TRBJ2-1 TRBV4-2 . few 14 TGTGCCAGCAGCCAAGGCGATAGGGGATACGAGCAGTTCTTC CASSQGDRGYEQFF
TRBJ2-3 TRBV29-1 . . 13 TGCAGCGTTGAGGGAGGTTACACAGATACGCAGTATTTT CSVEGGYTDTQYF